The next 30 T cell receptor beta chains were all read from a single sample in a study of OX40 agonist ivuxolimab in advanced cancers. The data were produced by immunoSEQ multiplex PCR, yet TCRdb's version contains in-frame clones alone and is incomplete. The data contain about 52,000 clones, 85% to 90% of them seen just once; the ten biggest clones take up roughly 6.7%. Sequencing used CD4+ or CD8+ T cells sorted from blood, obtained in a trial of the OX40 agonist ivuxolimab. The receptors originated from an adult with an advanced solid tumor such as melanoma, head and neck, liver or kidney cancer.

The chain uses TRBV5-1 and TRBJ2-1; D possibly corresponds to TRBD1 (5 bases). Trimming left V 1 base short and J 0 bases short, with 8 bases between. This CDR3 is 15 amino acids long. Germline V gene lookup returns CDR1 SGHRS and CDR2 YFSETQ. DNA of the CDR3: TGCGCCAGCAGCTTGCAGGGATCCTCCTACAATGAGCAGTTCTTC. Translation: CASSLQGSSYNEQFF.

The chain has TRBV18 and TRBJ1-3; TRBD1 might be the D (5 bases). Germline-derived CDR1 and CDR2 are KGHSH and LQKENI. The CDR3 spans 15 residues. The V end lost 4 bases, the J end lost 0 bases, and 10 bases lay between the germline ends. CDR3 nucleotides: TGTGCCAGCTCACGGGACCCAGCCTCTGGAAACACCATATATTTT. Amino acid sequence: CASSRDPASGNTIYF.

This clone was found once. The chain has TRBV19 and TRBJ1-6; TRBD1 might be the D (6 bases). Germline CDR1 is LNHDA and CDR2 is SQIVND (reference sequence). Trimming removed 5 bases at V and 11 bases at J, with 16 bases between. This CDR3 region has 14 residues. CDR3 nucleotides: TGTGCCAGTAGTGGTTGGACAGACGCGGCACCCCTCCACTTT. Its protein product is CASSGWTDAAPLHF.

The sample holds one count of this clone. The rearrangement links TRBV15 to TRBJ2-1, with TRBD1 matching over 8 bases. V gave up 0 bases and J gave up 7 bases; unmatched junction bases: 11. Germline loops: CDR1 LNHNV, CDR2 YYDKDF (reference sequence). CDR3 length: 17 amino acids. The chain's CDR3 is CATSRDQGARGGNEQFF. The CDR3 coding sequence is TGTGCCACCAGCAGAGATCAGGGGGCGAGGGGTGGTAATGAGCAGTTCTTC.

The chain joins TRBV5-1 to TRBJ1-2; 8 bases match TRBD1. V shed 5 bases, J shed 5 bases, and the junction held 14 bases outside the gene matches. Looked up from germline, CDR1 is SGHRS and CDR2 is YFSETQ. The length of the CDR3 is 16 residues. The CDR3 bases are TGCGCCAGCAGGAGACAGGGGCACTTATGGGGATATGGCTACACCTTC. This encodes CASRRQGHLWGYGYTF.

Turning to this clone: The same CDR3 can be traced to other DNA sequences in this sample. DNA for the CDR3: TGCGCCAGCAGCCAGTTGACAGGGGCAACTGAAGCTTTCTTT. This sequence encodes CASSQLTGATEAFF. The V gene is TRBV4-1, the J gene TRBJ1-1; 8 bases align to TRBD1. CDR3 length equals 14 residues. Looked up from germline, CDR1 is MGHRA and CDR2 is YSYEKL. Trimming removed 3 bases from V and 5 bases from J; junction bases left unmatched: 5.

The chain uses TRBV5-4 and TRBJ2-5; 7 bases map to TRBD2. Germline CDR1 and CDR2: SGHNT and YYREEE (reference sequence). The length of the CDR3 is 18 residues. V dropped 6 bases and J dropped 2; count of bases not matched to a gene: 19. The CDR3, as DNA: TGTGCCAGCATTTATAGGCGACTGAGTCGGGGGGATCAAGAGACCCAGTACTTC. Protein product: CASIYRRLSRGDQETQYF.

The CDR3 sequence: CASSLGQGDGYTF. CDR3 sequence (DNA): TGTGCCAGCAGCTTGGGACAGGGCGATGGCTACACCTTC. The V and J genes are TRBV5-4 and TRBJ1-2, with TRBD1 matching 7 bases. The CDR3 has 13 amino acids. Germline assignment: CDR1 SGHNT and CDR2 YYREEE (reference sequence). V shed 0 bases, J shed 6 bases, and the junction held 2 bases outside the gene matches.

J is TRBJ1-1 and V is TRBV5-4; possible D gene TRBD1, 5 bases. V was shortened by 1 base and J by 0 bases, with 10 bases between the two germline ends. CDR3 length: 15 residues. CDR1 and CDR2 (germline): SGHNT, YYREEE (reference sequence). The CDR3 protein is CASSLPRALNTEAFF. CDR3 nucleotides: TGTGCCAGCAGCTTGCCCAGGGCCTTGAACACTGAAGCTTTCTTT.

The chain combines TRBV5-6 with TRBJ2-5; 9 nucleotides align to TRBD1. Germline loops: CDR1 SGHDT, CDR2 YYEEEE. CDR3 size: 14 residues. V gave up 4 bases and J gave up 5 bases; unmatched junction bases: 6. The DNA for the CDR3 is TGTGCCAGCAGCGGGACAGGGAGATGGGAGACCCAGTACTTC. Amino acid sequence: CASSGTGRWETQYF.

The chain joins TRBV4-1 to TRBJ1-2; the D is unclear. CDR1 is MGHRA, CDR2 YSYEKL, per germline. The CDR3 is made up of 12 amino acids. V was shortened by 9 bases and J by 6 bases, with 14 bases between the two germline ends. The CDR3 is CASYVQRDGYTF. The CDR3 coding sequence is TGCGCCAGTTACGTACAGAGGGATGGCTACACCTTC.

This chain uses TRBV5-1 with TRBJ2-5, with D perhaps TRBD2 (6 bases). Germline V lookup: CDR1 SGHRS, CDR2 YFSETQ. This CDR3 has 14 amino acids. Between the trimmed V and J ends, which lost 0 bases and 7 bases, there was a span of 13 bases. CDR3 residues: CASSLDSSVWTQYF. CDR3 DNA: TGCGCCAGCAGCTTGGATTCTAGCGTATGGACCCAGTACTTC.

This chain joins TRBV19 and TRBJ1-5, with D possibly TRBD1 on 6 matching bases. CDR3 length: 14 amino acids. V shed 3 bases and J shed 7 bases, with 13 bases lying between them. Germline V gene lookup returns CDR1 LNHDA and CDR2 SQIVND (reference sequence). The CDR3 reads CASSILQGEQPQHF. CDR3 bases: TGTGCCAGTAGTATTTTACAGGGAGAGCAGCCCCAGCATTTT.

The chain carries TRBV6-1 and TRBJ1-1; the D is unclear. The CDR3 is 11 amino acids. The V gene lost 6 bases and the J gene lost 7 bases, with 9 bases spanning the gap. CDR1 MNHNS and CDR2 SASEGT come from the germline V gene. In nucleotides, the CDR3 is TGTGCCAGCAGACACGGTGGTGAAGCTTTCTTT. Translating it yields CASRHGGEAFF.

The V and J genes are TRBV30 and TRBJ1-2; unclear D gene. CDR1 is GTSNPN, CDR2 SVGIG, per germline (reference sequence). The CDR3 consists of 13 residues. V lost 0 bases, J lost 8 bases, and 13 bases lay in between. CDR3 residues: CAWSVTVGIGYTF. The CDR3 bases are TGTGCCTGGAGTGTGACGGTGGGGATCGGCTACACCTTC. Based on the CDR3 plus reference TRBV30 and TRBJ1-2, the full variable domain is SQTIHQWPATLVQPVGSPLSLECTVEGTSNPNLYWYRQAAGRGLQLLFYSVGIGQISSEVPQNLSASRPQDRQFILSSKKLLLSDSGFYLCAWSVTVGIGYTFGSGTRLTVV.

The chain links TRBV30 to TRBJ2-5, with 9 bases aligning to TRBD2. The CDR3 is made up of 14 amino acids. CDR1 GTSNPN and CDR2 SVGIG come from the germline V gene (reference sequence). V was pared by 3 bases and J by 5 bases, with 7 bases of the junction left unmatched. CDR3 coding DNA: TGTGCCTGGAGGGGGGGTCTAGCGGGGGAGACCCAGTACTTC. Protein product: CAWRGGLAGETQYF.

This clone was seen just once. V gene TRBV11-2 combines with J gene TRBJ2-7, with D perhaps matching TRBD1 or TRBD2 (7 bases each). V lost 5 bases to trimming and J lost 0 bases, with 17 bases between them. This CDR3 spans 16 amino acids. From germline, CDR1 is SGHAT and CDR2 FQNNGV. The CDR3 region has the DNA TGTGCCAGCAGCCGGACATCAGGGGGGGGCTCCTACGAGCAGTACTTC. Translated: CASSRTSGGGSYEQYF.

The chain links TRBV27 to TRBJ1-1; 8 bases line up with TRBD1. The J segment lost 5 bases and the V segment lost 2 bases, leaving 7 bases of the junction unmatched. This CDR3 is built from 15 residues. CDR1 is MNHEY and CDR2 is SMNVEV in the germline V gene (reference sequence). CDR3 sequence: CASSLEAGGLTEAFF. CDR3 DNA sequence: TGTGCCAGCAGTTTAGAGGCAGGGGGCTTGACTGAAGCTTTCTTT.

The chain joins TRBV9 to TRBJ2-1, with D perhaps matching TRBD2 (5 bases). This CDR3 is built from 14 residues. Germline CDR1 and CDR2: SGDLS and YYNGEE. Trimming shortened V by 0 bases and J by 6 bases, and 10 bases separated the two germline ends. The CDR3 DNA follows: TGTGCCAGCAGCGTAGTATCTGGGAGCAATGAGCAGTTCTTC. Translating it yields CASSVVSGSNEQFF.

This chain connects TRBV2 to TRBJ2-2; 7 bases are a match to TRBD1. The CDR3 is made up of 16 amino acids. With 4 bases clipped from V and 2 bases from J, the junction kept 7 bases outside the gene matches. CDR1 and CDR2 from the germline V gene are SNHLY and FYNNEI. The CDR3 DNA sequence: TGTGCCAGCAGTGTGCTGGGACAGACTAACACCGGGGAGCTGTTTTTT. It specifies CASSVLGQTNTGELFF.

The CDR3 region has the DNA TGTGCCAGCAGCTTACTAGCGGGGAACTACAATGAGCAGTTCTTC. It codes for CASSLLAGNYNEQFF. V is TRBV27 and J is TRBJ2-1; 10 bases agree with TRBD2. This CDR3 comprises 15 residues. V lost 6 bases to trimming and J lost 3 bases; unmatched junction nucleotides: 5. Germline V gene lookup returns CDR1 MNHEY and CDR2 SMNVEV (reference sequence).

This clone was seen once. The chain couples TRBV5-8 to TRBJ1-2; 12 positions match TRBD1. Germline trimming cut 7 bases from V and 3 bases from J; bases unmatched to any gene: 7. The germline V gene has CDR1 SGHTS and CDR2 YDEGEE. This CDR3 has 15 residues. The chain's CDR3 is CASAPRDRGHYGYTF. DNA for the CDR3: TGTGCCAGCGCCCCCAGGGACAGGGGGCACTATGGCTACACCTTC.

This chain connects TRBV5-1 to TRBJ2-5; the D gene is possibly TRBD2 (5 bases). This CDR3 contains 14 residues. V lost 1 base and J 5 bases, leaving 12 bases between the germline ends. CDR1 is SGHRS and CDR2 is YFSETQ in the germline V gene. The CDR3 spells CASSLRPGGETQYF. The DNA of the CDR3 is TGCGCCAGCAGCTTGAGACCGGGCGGGGAGACCCAGTACTTC. The complete variable domain, with remaining parts taken from reference TRBV5-1 and TRBJ2-5, reads KAGVTQTPRYLIKTRGQQVTLSCSPISGHRSVSWYQQTPGQGLQFLFEYFSETQRNKGNFPGRFSGRQFSNSRSEMNVSTLELGDSALYLCASSLRPGGETQYFGPGTRLLVL.

This clone was seen a few times. The CDR3, as DNA: TGTGCCAGCAGTTATAATCAGGGGAGCTATGGCTACACCTTC. It is translated as CASSYNQGSYGYTF. The chain links TRBV7-3 to TRBJ1-2, with TRBD1 as a possible D gene (6 bases). Germline loops: CDR1 SGHTA, CDR2 FQGTGA. The CDR3 runs 14 residues. Trimming removed 6 bases from V and 4 bases from J, with 15 bases in between.

The chain uses TRBV9 and TRBJ2-5, with D hard to call. CDR3 length equals 14 residues. Germline V gene data show CDR1 as SGDLS and CDR2 as YYNGEE. Trimming left V 4 bases short and J 4 bases short, with 14 bases between. The DNA for the CDR3 is TGTGCCAGCAGCCCCCGCCTAGTTGGAGAGACCCAGTACTTC. This encodes CASSPRLVGETQYF.

This chain connects TRBV6-5 to TRBJ1-1; the D is unclear. V lost 0 bases to trimming and J lost 1 base, with 9 bases between them. From germline, CDR1 is MNHEY and CDR2 SVGAGI. The CDR3 extends over 15 amino acids. The CDR3 spells CASSYSIQWNTEAFF. The CDR3 bases are TGTGCCAGCAGTTACTCGATACAGTGGAACACTGAAGCTTTCTTT.

The chain has TRBV5-4 and TRBJ1-1; D might be TRBD1 (6 bases). Trimming removed 5 bases at V and 1 base at J, with 15 bases between. The CDR3 runs to 15 residues. Per germline, CDR1 SGHNT and CDR2 YYREEE (reference sequence). CDR3 DNA: TGTGCCAGCAGGGAAAGGGGGATTGGGAACACTGAAGCTTTCTTT. It specifies CASRERGIGNTEAFF.

The chain joins TRBV5-1 to TRBJ1-5, with D possibly being TRBD1 (5 bases). CDR1 and CDR2 from the germline V gene are SGHRS and YFSETQ. Trimming stripped 0 bases from V and 1 base from J, with 11 bases between. The CDR3 covers 16 residues. CDR3: CASSLVPGWSNQPQHF. Here the CDR3 DNA reads TGCGCCAGCAGCTTGGTGCCAGGGTGGAGCAATCAGCCCCAGCATTTT.

The chain is built from TRBV9 and TRBJ1-4, with D perhaps matching TRBD1 (6 bases). The germline V gene has CDR1 SGDLS and CDR2 YYNGEE. V lost 0 bases to trimming and J lost 7 bases, with 25 bases between them. The CDR3 consists of 19 residues. The CDR3 bases are TGTGCCAGCAGCGTAGGATCTAGCTCGGACAGCCCCCGAGGTGAAAAACTGTTTTTT. Its translation: CASSVGSSSDSPRGEKLFF. The full variable domain, its missing parts supplied by reference TRBV9 and TRBJ1-4, is DSGVTQTPKHLITATGQRVTLRCSPRSGDLSVYWYQQSLDQGLQFLIQYYNGEERAKGNILERFSAQQFPDLHSELNLSSLELGDSALYFCASSVGSSSDSPRGEKLFFGSGTQLSVL.

This chain's CDR3 is CAWAGSQETQYF. CDR3 bases: TGTGCCTGGGCGGGATCCCAAGAGACCCAGTACTTC. The chain couples TRBV30 to TRBJ2-5; D might be TRBD2 (6 bases). Between the trimmed V and J ends, which lost 5 bases and 1 base, there was a span of 8 bases. Per germline, CDR1 GTSNPN and CDR2 SVGIG (reference sequence). CDR3 length equals 12 residues.